The subject of this entry is one TCR beta chain. Treatment: oral pan-JAK inhibitor, 5-10 mg twice daily. The sample belongs to a study of CD8+ T cells in alopecia areata. The V and J ends lost 4 bases and 8 bases, in that order; junction bases with no gene match: 7. The germline V gene has CDR1 SQVTM and CDR2 ANQGSEA. The CDR3 has 13 amino acids. cDNA serving as the sequencing template came from extracted, reverse transcribed RNA. Sequencing used immunoSEQ multiplex PCR; TCRdb keeps in-frame clones, though not all of them. The table records under 200,000 clones, approximately 57% of them present only once.

V and J are TRBV29-1 and TRBJ2-1; 8 bases fit TRBD1. Sample: CD4+ T cells sorted from blood, taken at week 24, from a patient treated with tofacitinib. The receptor's source is a human donor with alopecia areata. This CDR3 reads CSVARDRQYEQFF. The CDR3 coding sequence is TGCAGCGTTGCCCGGGACAGGCAATATGAGCAGTTCTTC.